This TCR beta chain was sequenced in a study of control samples from healthy donors and cancer patients. TCRdb keeps only in-frame clones here, not all; method: immunoSEQ multiplex PCR. The data show fewer than 200,000 clones, with nearly 96% seen just once and approximately 1% held by the top ten. Germline CDR1 and CDR2: SEHNR and FQNEAQ (reference sequence). The CDR3 sequence is 16 residues long. The V end was cut by 3 bases, the J end by 0 bases, with 12 bases between. The chain joins TRBV7-9 to TRBJ1-3; D is unclear. The sequence was obtained from a woman aged 25 to 45 in good health. The sample was blood. The chain's CDR3 is CASSFGSGNSGNTIYF. The CDR3 DNA reads as TGTGCCAGCAGCTTTGGTTCCGGGAACTCTGGAAACACCATATATTTT.